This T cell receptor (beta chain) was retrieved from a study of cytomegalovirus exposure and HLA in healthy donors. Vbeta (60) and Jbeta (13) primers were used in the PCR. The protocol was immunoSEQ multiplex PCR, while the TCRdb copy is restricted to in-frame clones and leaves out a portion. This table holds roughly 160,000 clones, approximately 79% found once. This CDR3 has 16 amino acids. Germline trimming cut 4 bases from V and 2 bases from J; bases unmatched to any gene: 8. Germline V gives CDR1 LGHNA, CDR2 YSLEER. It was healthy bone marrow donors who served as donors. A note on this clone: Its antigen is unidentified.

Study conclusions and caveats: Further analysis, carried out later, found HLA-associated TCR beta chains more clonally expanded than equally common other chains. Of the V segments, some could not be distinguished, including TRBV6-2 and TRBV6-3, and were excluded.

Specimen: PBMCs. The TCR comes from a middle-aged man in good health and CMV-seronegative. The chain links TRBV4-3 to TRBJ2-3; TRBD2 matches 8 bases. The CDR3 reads CASSLERERNTDTQYF. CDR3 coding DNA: TGCGCCAGCAGCCTTGAGCGGGAGAGGAACACAGATACGCAGTATTTT.